The clone carrying this T cell receptor beta chain was seen only a few times. Antigen: not known. Constant-segment primers served in 5'RACE that generated TCR alpha and TCR beta cDNA libraries bearing sample barcodes and UMIs. From the 5' RACE reads, TCRdb called clonotypes with MiXCR, one entry per CDR3 protein. The top ten hold roughly 21% of the sample, which has roughly 340,000 distinct CDR3 sequences, less than 25% seen once. The sample belongs to a study of T-cell memory formation after mild COVID-19. Study-wide results and caveats: CD4+ bias marked clones expanding day 15 to 37, unlike balanced contracting clones. Some SARS-CoV-2-responding clones were already detected in memory before infection.

Trimming cost V 1 base and J 5 bases, with 11 bases left between them. The CDR3 loop spans 13 amino acids. The V gene's germline CDR1 is SQVTM and CDR2 ANQGSEA. The sequencing input was PBMCs or a T cell subset sorted from them (not recorded which). V usage is TRBV29-1 and J usage is TRBJ1-1; D gene uncertain. The source is a man younger than 30 who had mild COVID-19 (a few samples of this study predate the infection). Cell type and time point are not known. CDR3 loop: CSVEAGSGTEAFF. Written as DNA, the CDR3 is TGCAGCGTTGAAGCCGGCAGCGGTACTGAAGCTTTCTTT.